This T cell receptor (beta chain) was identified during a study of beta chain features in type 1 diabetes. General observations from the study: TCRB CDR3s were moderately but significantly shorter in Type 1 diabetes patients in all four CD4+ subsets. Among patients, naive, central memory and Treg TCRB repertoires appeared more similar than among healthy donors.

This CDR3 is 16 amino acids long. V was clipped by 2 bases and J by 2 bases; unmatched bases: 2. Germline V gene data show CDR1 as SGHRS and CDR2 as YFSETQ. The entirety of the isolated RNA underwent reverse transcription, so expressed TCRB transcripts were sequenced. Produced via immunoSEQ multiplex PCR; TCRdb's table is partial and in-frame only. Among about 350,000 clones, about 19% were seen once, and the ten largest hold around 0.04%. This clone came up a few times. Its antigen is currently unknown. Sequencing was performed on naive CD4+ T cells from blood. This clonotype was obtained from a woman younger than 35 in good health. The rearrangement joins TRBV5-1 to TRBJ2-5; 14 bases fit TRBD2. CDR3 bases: TGCGCCAGCAGCTTCGGGACTAGCGGGAGTCAAGAGACCCAGTACTTC. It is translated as CASSFGTSGSQETQYF.